Listed below are T cell receptor beta chains from one sample, sequenced in a study of T cells in Graves' hyperthyroidism and ophthalmopathy. TCRdb passed the multiplex PCR reads through MiXCR, listing each CDR3 protein once. The table lists roughly 600,000 distinct CDR3 sequences, 13% to 15% of them singletons. Sequencing was carried out using blood. These TCRs come from a woman aged 45-60 years with Graves' ophthalmopathy. CDR3s include the opening cysteine and the closing phenylalanine or tryptophan. Fields, in order: D gene, J gene, clone size, V gene, CDR3 protein, CDR3 DNA. A D gene is named only where the DNA matches it firmly. Clone size is not always given. Where it is, it says once, few, many or a class for expanded clones.

>TRBD1|TRBJ1-1|-|TRBV6-1
CASTTSGGRSAFF
TGTGCCAGCACCACGTCAGGGGGCCGGTCGGCTTTCTTT
>-|TRBJ2-4|-|TRBV5-1
CASSSNVDSSGGAKNIQYF
TGCGCCAGCAGCTCGAATGTTGACAGTTCCGGCGGGGCCAAAAACATTCAGTACTTC
>TRBD2|TRBJ2-7|-|TRBV28
CASTPPGGNYYYEQYF
TGTGCCAGCACCCCTCCCGGGGGGAATTACTACTACGAGCAGTACTTC
>-|TRBJ2-5|-|TRBV19
CASSIGLETQYF
TGTGCCAGTAGTATCGGGTTGGAGACCCAGTACTTC
>-|TRBJ2-7|many|TRBV7-8
CASSLAGGPSYEQYF
TGTGCCAGCAGCTTAGCTGGGGGACCCTCCTACGAGCAGTACTTC
>-|TRBJ1-5|-|TRBV14
CASSPRVGQPQHF
TGTGCCAGCAGCCCGAGGGTCGGTCAGCCCCAGCATTTT
>-|TRBJ2-5|few|TRBV24-1
CATSDSLAGETQYF
TGTGCCACCAGTGATTCCCTAGCTGGTGAGACCCAGTACTTC
>-|TRBJ2-1|many|TRBV2
CASSEETGTYNEQFF
TGTGCCAGCAGTGAAGAGACAGGGACTTACAATGAGCAGTTCTTC
>TRBD2|TRBJ2-1|many|TRBV7-8
CASSFLAGGPGRSYNEQFF
TGTGCCAGCAGCTTTTTGGCGGGAGGGCCCGGAAGGTCCTACAATGAGCAGTTCTTC
>-|TRBJ1-3|many|TRBV18
CASSSRRRSSGNTIYF
TGTGCCAGCTCATCGCGACGGCGCAGCTCTGGAAACACCATATATTTT